This T cell receptor beta chain was identified in a study of T cell responses to AZD1222 COVID-19 vaccine listed by TCRdb under 2021. In the study overall: AZD1222 recipients given second doses at about 4 weeks or at about 12 weeks were pooled, since spike-specific TCR depth and breadth were not found to differ between the two schedules. TCR sequencing was performed for roughly 250 trial participants, of whom some 200 were given two doses of AZD1222 and around 25 were given two doses of MenACWY control vaccine. Trial participants were enrolled by age into 18-55, 56-69 and 70-plus year subgroups, with approximately 150, 28 and 58 TCR-sequenced participants respectively.

The CDR3 regions of human TCRbeta chains were analyzed by immunosequencing. In the authors' own workflow: TCRs in the repertoires were compared against a reference library of SARS-CoV-2-specific TCRs that had been generated with the MIRA antigen-specificity platform. Breadth was defined as the fraction of unique TCRs that were SARS-CoV-2-associated. Depth was defined as the fraction of total T cells that were SARS-CoV-2-associated. Using the MIRA data, each spike-specific TCR was mapped to the spike region that the TCR reacts to and placed in a CD4 or CD8 class. Log10-transformed breadth and depth values were compared by one-way ANOVA with Sidak's multiple comparisons tests. TCRdb's version of the immuneACCESS table is confined to in-frame rearrangements and falls short of the full clone set. An unresolved V gene accounts for under half of the shortfall where checked; the remainder is of unknown origin. V and J calls and clone size are given by that table; D and trimming were obtained from the DNA. The sample yields about 130,000 clones; 92% were counted once. The ten largest clones capture 1.5% to 2% of the sample.

Turning to this clone: This clone's antigen is unknown. The record has no base qualities; no much larger clone is one base away.

The germline V gene (reference sequence) specifies LNHDA as CDR1 and SQIVND as CDR2. Including the terminal cysteine and phenylalanine, the CDR3 comprises 15 residues. Left in the record is the CDR3 DNA by itself, 45 bases read in frame from the first base. Ends trimmed: V by 3 bases, J by 7 bases; bases unmatched to a gene: 2. Results the study describes overall, beyond this receptor: Nearly half of unique spike-specific TCRs reportedly recognized epitopes outside regions mutated in the B.1.351 and B.1.1.7 variants. CD4 TCRs associated with the vaccine covered the entire spike protein, and the dominant responses were in regions 160-218 and 743-854. After two AZD1222 doses, both the breadth and the depth of spike-specific TCRs were significantly higher than at day 0 and than in MenACWY recipients. Conclusions about previously exposed vaccinees are limited because only five or six AZD1222 recipients were SARS-CoV-2 seropositive at baseline. The 56-69-year group was small, and its depth increase did not reach significance, likely because of low power. Participants were mostly white British and included more females than males, and it was suggested by the authors that clonal diversity may have been underestimated. Because no day 14 peak-response samples were available, repertoires were characterized only after the peak T cell response.

This specimen's time point label, per the study, means: baseline before first vaccination. Vaccinee samples came from UK trials COV001 and COV002, including a single-blind randomized controlled phase 2/3 trial of AZD1222 (ChAdOx1 nCoV-19) in healthy adults. For TCRbeta chain sequencing, PBMC samples were collected from trial participants at day 0 and at day 28 after the second dose. The TCR originated in an adult in good health. This chain is built from TRBV19 and TRBJ1-6, and TRBD1 matches 11 of the central bases. This specimen was peripheral blood, taken on day 0 of AZD1222 vaccination. CDR3 protein: CASSMDRGRNSPLHF. In nucleotide form, the sequence is TGTGCCAGTAGTATGGACAGGGGGCGAAATTCACCCCTCCACTTT.